This is a list of T cell receptor beta chains from one sample in a study of neurological immune-mediated disorders. MiXCR was run by TCRdb on the 5' RACE reads, yielding one entry per CDR3 protein. This table has 75,000 to 95,000 distinct CDR3 sequences, under 20% appearing once. Sequencing was done on a sample of PBMCs. Every receptor here comes from a middle-aged woman in good health. The CDR3 runs from the conserved cysteine through the conserved F or W. The D gene is left open where the match is weak. The size field is filled for only some rows; it gives once, few, many or a size class.

j_gene: TRBJ1-5
len: 13
v_gene: TRBV27
d_gene: -
abundance: many
CDR3aa: CASSLSSGLLQHF
CDR3nt: TGTGCCAGCAGTTTATCGAGCGGACTTCTCCAGCATTTT

j_gene: TRBJ2-3
len: 14
v_gene: TRBV7-6
d_gene: TRBD1
abundance: few
CDR3aa: CASSSRGSTDTQYF
CDR3nt: TGTGCCAGCAGCTCCAGGGGGAGCACAGATACGCAGTATTTT

j_gene: TRBJ1-1
len: 13
v_gene: TRBV5-6
d_gene: -
abundance: -
CDR3aa: CASSPTTQGNAFF
CDR3nt: TGTGCCAGCAGCCCAACTACCCAGGGTAATGCTTTCTTT

j_gene: TRBJ1-5
len: 13
v_gene: TRBV5-1
d_gene: -
abundance: medium-sized
CDR3aa: CASRKDSNQPQHF
CDR3nt: TGCGCCAGCAGGAAGGACAGCAATCAGCCCCAGCATTTT

j_gene: TRBJ1-5
len: 17
v_gene: TRBV12-3/TRBV12-4
d_gene: -
abundance: many
CDR3aa: CASSPGRWDNSNQPQHF
CDR3nt: TGTGCCAGCAGCCCGGGACGGTGGGATAATAGCAATCAGCCCCAGCATTTT

j_gene: TRBJ2-1
len: 16
v_gene: TRBV7-9
d_gene: TRBD1
abundance: many
CDR3aa: CASSLPGQGLGNEQFF
CDR3nt: TGTGCCAGCAGCCTTCCGGGACAGGGACTGGGCAATGAGCAGTTCTTC

j_gene: TRBJ1-1
len: 12
v_gene: TRBV18
d_gene: -
abundance: many
CDR3aa: CASSPQGFEAFF
CDR3nt: TGTGCCAGCTCACCTCAGGGTTTTGAAGCTTTCTTT

j_gene: TRBJ2-6
len: 14
v_gene: TRBV30
d_gene: -
abundance: -
CDR3aa: CAWNWGTGANVLTF
CDR3nt: TGTGCCTGGAACTGGGGGACTGGGGCCAACGTCCTGACTTTC

j_gene: TRBJ1-2
len: 13
v_gene: TRBV6-5
d_gene: TRBD1
abundance: many
CDR3aa: CASSRGKEHGYTF
CDR3nt: TGTGCCAGCAGCAGGGGGAAGGAGCATGGCTACACCTTC

j_gene: TRBJ2-2
len: 17
v_gene: TRBV5-1
d_gene: TRBD2
abundance: -
CDR3aa: CASSLTSGGASTGCCFF
CDR3nt: TGCGCCAGCAGCTTGACTAGCGGGGGGGCCAGCACCGGGTGCTGTTTTTTT

j_gene: TRBJ1-2
len: 16
v_gene: TRBV7-2
d_gene: TRBD1
abundance: -
CDR3aa: CASSLGFSGTALSRTF
CDR3nt: TGTGCCAGCAGCTTAGGATTTAGCGGGACAGCCTTATCGAGGACCTTC